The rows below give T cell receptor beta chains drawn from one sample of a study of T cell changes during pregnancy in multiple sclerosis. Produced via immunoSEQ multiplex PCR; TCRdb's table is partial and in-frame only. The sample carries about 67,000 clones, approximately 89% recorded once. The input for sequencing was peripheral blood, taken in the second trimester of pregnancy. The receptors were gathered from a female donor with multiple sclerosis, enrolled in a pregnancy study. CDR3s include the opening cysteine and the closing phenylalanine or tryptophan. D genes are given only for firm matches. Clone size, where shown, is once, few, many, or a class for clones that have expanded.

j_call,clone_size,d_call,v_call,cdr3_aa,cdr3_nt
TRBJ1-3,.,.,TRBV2,CASSGPGVVGNTIYF,TGTGCCAGCAGTGGGCCAGGGGTGGTGGGAAACACCATATATTTT
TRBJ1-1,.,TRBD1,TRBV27,CASSLRGLKNTEAFF,TGTGCCAGCAGCCTAAGGGGGCTAAAGAACACTGAAGCTTTCTTT
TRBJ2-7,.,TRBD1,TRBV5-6,CASSWGQEQYF,TGTGCCAGCAGCTGGGGACAGGAGCAGTACTTC
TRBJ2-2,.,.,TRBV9,CASSVAGSNTGELFF,TGTGCCAGCAGCGTAGCGGGGTCGAACACCGGGGAGCTGTTTTTT
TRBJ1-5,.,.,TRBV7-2,CASSSPQGNQPQHF,TGTGCCAGCAGCTCACCCCAGGGAAATCAGCCCCAGCATTTT
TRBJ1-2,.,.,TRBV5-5,CASSLGYRVDGYTF,TGTGCCAGCAGCTTGGGCTACAGGGTAGACGGCTACACCTTC
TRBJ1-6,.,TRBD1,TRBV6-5,CASSTRTGGTPLHF,TGTGCCAGCAGTACGAGGACAGGGGGGACACCCCTCCACTTT
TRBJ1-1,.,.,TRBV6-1,CASSPAGVGAEAFF,TGTGCCAGCAGTCCGGCAGGGGTGGGGGCTGAAGCTTTCTTT
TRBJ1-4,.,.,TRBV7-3,CASSPGGGEKLFF,TGTGCCAGCAGCCCGGGGGGGGGTGAAAAACTGTTTTTT
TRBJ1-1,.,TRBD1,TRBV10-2,CASSAQTGRHTEAFF,TGCGCCAGCAGTGCACAGACAGGGAGGCACACTGAAGCTTTCTTT
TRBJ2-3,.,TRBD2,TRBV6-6,CASSTTTSGSTDTQYF,TGTGCCAGCAGTACGACAACTAGCGGTAGCACAGATACGCAGTATTTT
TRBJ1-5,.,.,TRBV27,CASSSSGSNQPQHF,TGTGCCAGCAGTTCCTCAGGTAGCAATCAGCCCCAGCATTTT
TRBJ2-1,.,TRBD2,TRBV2,CASSPSLLAASSYNEQFF,TGTGCCAGCAGCCCCAGCTTACTAGCGGCGAGCTCCTACAATGAGCAGTTCTTC
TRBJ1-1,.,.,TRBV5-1,CASSLDSVNTEAFF,TGCGCCAGCAGCTTGGATTCGGTGAACACTGAAGCTTTCTTT
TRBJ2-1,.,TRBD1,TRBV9,CASSLTGDDEQFF,TGTGCCAGCAGCCTTACAGGGGACGATGAGCAGTTCTTC
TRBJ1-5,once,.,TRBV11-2,CASSFNQGNQPQHF,TGTGCCAGCAGCTTTAACCAGGGGAATCAGCCCCAGCATTTT
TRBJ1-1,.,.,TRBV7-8,CASSLSVGTEAFF,TGTGCCAGCAGCTTGAGTGTCGGCACTGAAGCTTTCTTT
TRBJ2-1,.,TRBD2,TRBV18,CASSQTSGYNEQFF,TGTGCCAGCTCTCAGACTAGCGGATACAATGAGCAGTTCTTC
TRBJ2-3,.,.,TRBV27,CASSPDSLATDTQYF,TGTGCCAGCAGCCCGGACAGTTTGGCCACAGATACGCAGTATTTT
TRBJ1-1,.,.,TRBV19,CASSILGWGGGNTEAFF,TGTGCCAGTAGTATTCTGGGTTGGGGAGGGGGGAACACTGAAGCTTTCTTT
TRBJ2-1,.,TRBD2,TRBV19,CASSFLAAYNEQFF,TGTGCCAGTAGTTTCCTAGCGGCTTACAATGAGCAGTTCTTC
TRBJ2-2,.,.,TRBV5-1,CASSPRGTGELFF,TGCGCCAGCAGCCCGAGAGGGACCGGGGAGCTGTTTTTT
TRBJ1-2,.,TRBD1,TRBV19,CASSQNRGAYGYTF,TGTGCCAGTAGTCAAAACAGGGGAGCCTATGGCTACACCTTC
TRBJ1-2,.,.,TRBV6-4,CASSDSIGSGYTF,TGTGCCAGCAGTGACTCGATTGGGAGCGGCTACACCTTC
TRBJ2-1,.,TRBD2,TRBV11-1,CASSDPSGASNEQFF,TGTGCCAGCAGCGACCCTAGCGGGGCATCAAATGAGCAGTTCTTC
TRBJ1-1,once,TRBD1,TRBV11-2,CASSGWDSQNTEAFF,TGTGCCAGCAGCGGTTGGGACAGCCAAAACACTGAAGCTTTCTTT
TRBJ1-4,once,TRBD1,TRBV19,CASRQTGGRAEKLFF,TGTGCCAGTAGACAAACAGGGGGCAGGGCTGAAAAACTGTTTTTT
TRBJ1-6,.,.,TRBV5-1,CASSQGGGGTDSPLHF,TGCGCCAGCAGCCAGGGAGGGGGGGGAACGGATTCACCCCTCCACTTT
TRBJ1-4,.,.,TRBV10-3,CAISELRATNEKLFF,TGTGCCATCAGTGAGTTGCGCGCAACTAATGAAAAACTGTTTTTT
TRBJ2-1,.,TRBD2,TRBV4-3,CASSQGLAGTFYNEQFF,TGCGCCAGCAGCCAGGGATTAGCGGGGACCTTCTACAATGAGCAGTTCTTC
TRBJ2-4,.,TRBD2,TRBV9,CASSRTSGGAGKNIQYF,TGTGCCAGCAGCCGGACTAGCGGGGGGGCCGGCAAAAACATTCAGTACTTC
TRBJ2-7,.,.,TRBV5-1,CASSLAPPTVFYEQYF,TGCGCCAGCAGCTTGGCCCCCCCCACAGTTTTCTACGAGCAGTACTTC
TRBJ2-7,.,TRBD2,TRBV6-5,CASTRDGGNYEQYF,TGTGCCAGCACCCGGGACGGGGGGAACTACGAGCAGTACTTC
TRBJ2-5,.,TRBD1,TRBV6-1,CASSDGTGAETQYF,TGTGCCAGCAGCGATGGGACAGGGGCAGAGACCCAGTACTTC
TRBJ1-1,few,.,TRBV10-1,CASSESEELNTEAFF,TGCGCCAGCAGTGAGTCGGAGGAATTGAACACTGAAGCTTTCTTT
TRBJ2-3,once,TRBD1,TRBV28,CASSPGQAVDTQYF,TGTGCCAGCAGTCCCGGACAGGCGGTCGACACGCAGTATTTT
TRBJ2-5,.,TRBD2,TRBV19,CASSIRLAGGPGQYF,TGTGCCAGTAGTATTCGCCTAGCGGGAGGGCCAGGGCAGTACTTC
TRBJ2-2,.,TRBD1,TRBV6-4,CASSEGQSGSGELFF,TGTGCCAGCAGTGAGGGACAGAGTGGATCCGGGGAGCTGTTTTTT
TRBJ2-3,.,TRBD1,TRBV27,CASSLLGQEITDTQYF,TGTGCCAGCAGTTTGCTCGGACAGGAGATCACAGATACGCAGTATTTT
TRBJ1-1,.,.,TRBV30,CACREGLSEAFF,TGTGCCTGCCGCGAGGGCCTATCTGAAGCTTTCTTT